These 31 T cell receptor beta chains were all obtained from the same sample, sequenced in a study of metastatic and nonmetastatic thyroid tumors. The entire patient cohort was treatment-naive prior to thyroid surgery. TCRdb reanalyzed the PCR reads via MiXCR. The profile covers roughly 98,000 clones, with 15% appearing a single time and 3% to 4.5% taken by the ten largest. Sequenced input: blood. These TCRs come from a female donor with papillary thyroid cancer or a benign thyroid nodule (not recorded which). Some clones in this sample may be carry-over from other donors' samples.

V usage is TRBV28 and J usage is TRBJ1-4, with 7 bases identical to TRBD1. Germline-derived CDR1 and CDR2 are MDHEN and SYDVKM. Losses at the gene ends were 9 bases for V and 4 bases for J; bases not matched to a gene: 8. The CDR3 runs to 14 residues. This CDR3 reads CASRPGTVNEKLFF. The DNA of the CDR3 is TGTGCCAGTAGACCCGGGACAGTTAATGAAAAACTGTTTTTT.

The chain combines TRBV3-1 with TRBJ2-1; 10 positions match TRBD2. The CDR3 runs to 16 residues. Germline V gives CDR1 LGHDT, CDR2 YNNKEL (reference sequence). V shed 1 base and J 7 bases; nucleotides not matched to a gene: 7. Written as DNA, the CDR3 is TGTGCCAGCAGCCAAGCACCTAGCGGGGGTAGGAATGAGCAGTTCTTC. Amino acids: CASSQAPSGGRNEQFF.

The chain couples TRBV7-8 to TRBJ2-1, with 8 bases that match TRBD2. Germline-derived CDR1 and CDR2 are SGHVS and FQNEAQ. The CDR3 consists of 14 residues. V trimming: 5 bases; J trimming: 6 bases; junction bases outside the gene matches: 6. In DNA form, the CDR3 reads TGTGCCAGCAGCCTTAGCGGGGCAGGCAATGAGCAGTTCTTC. Encoded protein: CASSLSGAGNEQFF.

The chain joins TRBV18 to TRBJ2-1; 7 bases match TRBD2. The germline V gene encodes CDR1 KGHSH and CDR2 LQKENI. V trimming: 3 bases; J trimming: 7 bases; junction bases outside the gene matches: 9. The CDR3 spans 15 residues. CDR3 protein: CASSPPSGLLNEQFF. The DNA for the CDR3 is TGTGCCAGCTCACCTCCTAGCGGACTCTTGAATGAGCAGTTCTTC. The variable domain in full, with the rest retrieved from reference TRBV18 and TRBJ2-1, is NAGVMQNPRHLVRRRGQEARLRCSPMKGHSHVYWYRQLPEEGLKFMVYLQKENIIDESGMPKERFSAEFPKEGPSILRIQQVVRGDSAAYFCASSPPSGLLNEQFFGPGTRLTVL.

With regard to this clone: Just one base apart from a much larger clone, this may be a read error. V and J are TRBV20-1 and TRBJ2-2; TRBD2 matches at 10 bases. Looked up from germline, CDR1 is DFQATT and CDR2 is SNEGSKA (reference sequence). There are 14 residues in the CDR3. This CDR3 is CSARAGGRTWELFF. In nucleotides, the CDR3 is TGCAGTGCCAGAGCGGGGGGGCGGACCTGGGAGCTGTTTTTT.

In its sample, this clone was seen many times. The chain employs TRBV20-1 and TRBJ2-5, with unresolved D. The ends were cut back, 5 bases at V and 6 bases at J, with 13 bases in the middle. This CDR3 region has 12 residues. Germline V lookup: CDR1 DFQATT, CDR2 SNEGSKA (reference sequence). CDR3 sequence reads: CSALGPQKTQYF. CDR3 in DNA: TGCAGTGCTCTCGGGCCGCAGAAGACCCAGTACTTC.

At least ten counts were recorded for this clone. The V call is TRBV20-1, the J call TRBJ2-1; 7 nucleotides match TRBD1. Germline CDR1 reads DFQATT; CDR2 reads SNEGSKA (reference sequence). J was trimmed by 4 bases and V by 4 bases; bases with no gene match: 7. The length of the CDR3 is 14 residues. CDR3 sequence (DNA): TGCAGTGCTAATGGACAGGATGGGTACAATGAGCAGTTCTTC. It encodes CSANGQDGYNEQFF.

This clone was counted ten times or more. The rearrangement joins TRBV19 to TRBJ2-1, with D uncertain. V lost 3 bases and J lost 6, with 12 bases in between. The CDR3 totals 14 residues. CDR1 is LNHDA, CDR2 SQIVND, per germline (reference sequence). The CDR3 bases are TGTGCCAGTAGTATCCTGGGCTACCCCAATGAGCAGTTCTTC. Its translation: CASSILGYPNEQFF. The full variable domain, rest sourced from reference TRBV19 and TRBJ2-1, is DGGITQSPKYLFRKEGQNVTLSCEQNLNHDAMYWYRQDPGQGLRLIYYSQIVNDFQKGDIAEGYSVSREKKESFPLTVTSAQKNPTAFYLCASSILGYPNEQFFGPGTRLTVL.

Many counts were recorded for this clone. The sample carries other DNA sequences with the same CDR3. The gene calls are TRBV20-1 and TRBJ2-3; D not certain. Germline assignment: CDR1 DFQATT and CDR2 SNEGSKA (reference sequence). Trimming left V 5 bases short and J 3 bases short, with 3 bases between. The CDR3 sequence is 10 residues long. In nucleotides, the CDR3 is TGCAGTGCTTCGACAGATACGCAGTATTTT. Residues: CSASTDTQYF.

This clone has more than one count but fewer than ten. Just one base apart from a much larger clone, this may be a read error. The rearrangement uses TRBV5-1 and TRBJ2-1; D perhaps matches TRBD1 (5 bases). V was clipped by 4 bases and J by 7 bases, with 15 bases between them. Germline loops: CDR1 SGHRS, CDR2 YFSETQ. This CDR3 is 14 amino acids long. CDR3 nucleotides: TGCGCCAGCAGCCCGACAGTGTATGGGAATGAGCAGTTCTTC. The encoded protein is CASSPTVYGNEQFF. Combining the CDR3 with reference TRBV5-1 and TRBJ2-1 gives the whole variable domain KAGVTQTPRYLIKTRGQQVTLSCSPISGHRSVSWYQQTPGQGLQFLFEYFSETQRNKGNFPGRFSGRQFSNSRSEMNVSTLELGDSALYLCASSPTVYGNEQFFGPGTRLTVL.

Note on this clone: The junction departs from germline at one end; a sequencing error may be responsible. CDR3 sequence reads: CIVEDPGIPYEQYF. CDR3 in DNA: TGCATCGTTGAAGACCCCGGTATCCCCTACGAGCAGTACTTC. The chain recombines TRBV29-1 with TRBJ2-7; no firm D call. Germline values: CDR1 SQVTM, CDR2 ANQGSEA. The CDR3 runs 14 residues.

This clone was counted many times. This chain joins TRBV28 and TRBJ1-3, with D unclear. The CDR3 totals 18 residues. Trimming shortened V by 5 bases and J by 0 bases, and 20 bases separated the two germline ends. Germline V gene data show CDR1 as MDHEN and CDR2 as SYDVKM. This CDR3 reads CASSPPNPLLHSGNTIYF. DNA for the CDR3: TGTGCCAGCAGTCCCCCTAACCCGCTACTTCACTCTGGAAACACCATATATTTT. Complete variable domain (other parts from reference TRBV28 and TRBJ1-3): DVKVTQSSRYLVKRTGEKVFLECVQDMDHENMFWYRQDPGLGLRLIYFSYDVKMKEKGDIPEGYSVSREKKERFSLILESASTNQTSMYLCASSPPNPLLHSGNTIYFGEGSWLTVV.

This clone was recorded many times. The chain joins TRBV18 to TRBJ1-1, with 9 bases that match TRBD1. CDR1 and CDR2 (germline): KGHSH, LQKENI. The ends lost 3 bases at V and 1 base at J; junction bases unmatched: 0. The CDR3 covers 14 residues. CDR3 coding DNA: TGTGCCAGCTCACCGGGACAGGGGAACACTGAAGCTTTCTTT. This codes for CASSPGQGNTEAFF.

This clone was recorded at least ten times. The V gene is TRBV20-1, the J gene TRBJ2-4, with 9 bases identical to TRBD1. Germline values: CDR1 DFQATT, CDR2 SNEGSKA (reference sequence). Trimming removed 6 bases from V and 0 bases from J; junction bases left unmatched: 9. This CDR3 is built from 16 residues. CDR3 coding DNA: TGCAGTGCGCCGGGACAGGGTAAACTAGCCAAAAACATTCAGTACTTC. Its translation is CSAPGQGKLAKNIQYF.

The table lists this clone with a few counts. This chain uses TRBV13 with TRBJ2-5, with D tentatively TRBD2 (5 bases). Trimming stripped 5 bases from V and 3 bases from J, with 16 bases between. This CDR3 contains 15 residues. Germline V gene lookup returns CDR1 PRHDT and CDR2 FYEKMQ (reference sequence). CDR3 loop: CASSHGVGIKETQYF. Written as DNA, the CDR3 is TGTGCCAGCAGCCACGGGGTGGGGATAAAAGAGACCCAGTACTTC.

The rearrangement joins TRBV30 to TRBJ1-4, with D uncertain. The CDR3 has 14 amino acids. The germline gives CDR1 GTSNPN, CDR2 SVGIG (reference sequence). The V gene lost 1 base and the J gene lost 2 bases, with 8 bases spanning the gap. In DNA, the CDR3 is TGTGCCTGGAGTGGTGGGTACACTAATGAAAAACTGTTTTTT. Encoded protein: CAWSGGYTNEKLFF.

This clone was detected many times. The rearrangement links TRBV29-1 to TRBJ2-1, with unresolved D. Germline V gene data show CDR1 as SQVTM and CDR2 as ANQGSEA. V lost 2 bases and J 8 bases, leaving 10 bases between the germline ends. The CDR3 covers 12 residues. The CDR3 here is CSVESNQDEQFF. CDR3 DNA sequence: TGCAGCGTTGAAAGTAACCAGGATGAGCAGTTCTTC.

In regard to this clone: The junction and the germline gene differ at one end; a read error may be behind it. The chain joins TRBV27 to TRBJ1-5; 7 bases line up with TRBD1. The CDR3 consists of 13 residues. Germline lookup yields CDR1 MNHEY and CDR2 SMNVEV (reference sequence). The CDR3 DNA follows: TGTGCCAGCGGGGACAGCCTTAATCAGCCACAGCATTTT. Translated, it gives CASGDSLNQPQHF.

This clone came up a few times. This CDR3 is missing its conserved last phenylalanine or tryptophan, likely due to a read error. The chain combines TRBV12-3 or TRBV12-4 with TRBJ2-1; either TRBD1 or TRBD2 may fit D (5 bases each). V was cut by 6 bases and J by 9 bases, with 21 bases left in between. This CDR3 contains 15 residues. The CDR3 region is CASRLQVGEMGEQFL. The CDR3 DNA follows: TGTGCCAGCAGACTGCAAGTGGGGGAGATGGGTGAGCAGTTCTTA.

This clone was seen many times. The CDR3 nucleotides read TGTGCCAGCAGTCAGGATAGGAACACCGGGGAGCTGTTTTTT. This codes for CASSQDRNTGELFF. The chain links TRBV28 to TRBJ2-2, with D unclear. Trimming took off 5 bases at V and 1 base at J, with 8 bases between the two ends. CDR3 length: 14 amino acids. From germline, CDR1 is MDHEN and CDR2 SYDVKM.

At least ten counts were recorded for this clone. V and J are TRBV11-3 and TRBJ2-1; 12 nucleotides align to TRBD2. CDR3 length: 15 amino acids. J gave up 9 bases and V 1 base, and 4 bases lay outside the gene matches. Germline CDR1 SGHNT, CDR2 YENEEA. CDR3 protein: CASSLASGGVFEQFF. CDR3 in DNA: TGTGCCAGCAGCTTAGCTAGCGGGGGGGTATTTGAGCAGTTCTTC. Looking up the rest from reference TRBV11-3 and TRBJ2-1 gives the full variable domain: EAGVVQSPRYKIIEKKQPVAFWCNPISGHNTLYWYLQNLGQGPELLIRYENEEAVDDSQLPKDRFSAERLKGVDSTLKIQPAELGDSAVYLCASSLASGGVFEQFFGPGTRLTVL.

In this sample, this clone turned up many times. The chain links TRBV9 to TRBJ1-2; D not resolved. There are 16 residues in the CDR3. Germline V lookup: CDR1 SGDLS, CDR2 YYNGEE. The V gene lost 4 bases and the J gene lost 5 bases, with 21 bases spanning the gap. The CDR3 loop is CASSTGGPRTAYGYTF. CDR3 sequence (DNA): TGTGCCAGCAGCACCGGAGGGCCTAGGACTGCGTATGGCTACACCTTC.

This clone was counted at least ten times. J is TRBJ2-2 and V is TRBV5-6; D is perhaps TRBD2 (5 bases). The CDR3 is 15 residues long. From germline, CDR1 is SGHDT and CDR2 YYEEEE. Trimming left V 0 bases short and J 4 bases short, with 10 bases between. The CDR3: CASSLVGDSTGELFF. The DNA for the CDR3 is TGTGCCAGCAGCTTGGTCGGGGATAGCACCGGGGAGCTGTTTTTT. Supplemented by reference TRBV5-6 and TRBJ2-2, the full variable domain reads DAGVTQSPTHLIKTRGQQVTLRCSPKSGHDTVSWYQQALGQGPQFIFQYYEEEERQRGNFPDRFSGHQFPNYSSELNVNALLLGDSALYLCASSLVGDSTGELFFGEGSRLTVL.

The J gene is TRBJ2-7, the V gene TRBV28; 7 bases align to TRBD2. The CDR3 is made up of 13 amino acids. The J segment lost 9 bases and the V segment lost 5 bases, leaving 10 bases of the junction unmatched. Germline assignment: CDR1 MDHEN and CDR2 SYDVKM. This CDR3 reads CASSPPGSGGQYF. In nucleotides, the CDR3 is TGTGCCAGCAGTCCCCCGGGGTCGGGGGGGCAGTACTTC.

This clone was found many times. The rearrangement uses TRBV6-1 and TRBJ2-4; D gene uncertain. Germline V CDR1 and CDR2: MNHNS, SASEGT. V lost 5 bases to trimming and J lost 0 bases, with 17 bases between them. This CDR3 has 17 residues. DNA of the CDR3: TGTGCCAGCAGTCCCCTACTACAGCCCGTAGCCAAAAACATTCAGTACTTC. Translation gives CASSPLLQPVAKNIQYF.

This clone has ten or more counts. This chain links TRBV4-2 with TRBJ2-7; 10 bases are shared with TRBD1. This CDR3 is built from 14 residues. From germline, CDR1 is LGHNA and CDR2 YNFKEQ. Trimming cost V 4 bases and J 2 bases; bases outside gene matches: 2. CDR3 in DNA: TGTGCCAGCAGCCGAGGGACAGGGGCCTACGAGCAGTACTTC. Translation gives CASSRGTGAYEQYF.

This clone was detected ten times or more. The chain is built from TRBV4-1 and TRBJ1-5; D perhaps matches TRBD1 (5 bases). Trimming removed 0 bases at V and 6 bases at J, with 15 bases between. The CDR3 is 16 residues long. The germline V gene encodes CDR1 MGHRA and CDR2 YSYEKL. CDR3 nucleotides: TGCGCCAGCAGCCAAGAGCAGGGTCCGTTGGTTCAGCCCCAGCATTTT. Its translation: CASSQEQGPLVQPQHF.

Concerning this clone itself: With a much larger clone just one base away, this may be a read error. The chain carries TRBV7-2 and TRBJ2-5, with 9 bases fitting TRBD2. There are 16 residues in the CDR3. Germline trimming cut 0 bases from V and 4 bases from J; bases unmatched to any gene: 6. The germline V gene encodes CDR1 SGHTA and CDR2 FQGNSA. The DNA of the CDR3 is TGTGCCAGCAGCTTAGCGTCTAGCGGGACGGGAGAGACCCAGTACTTC. This sequence encodes CASSLASSGTGETQYF.

This clone has ten or more counts. V usage is TRBV6-5 and J usage is TRBJ1-1; D unresolved. This CDR3 is 14 amino acids long. Germline-derived CDR1 and CDR2 are MNHEY and SVGAGI. V lost 0 bases to trimming and J lost 1 base, with 6 bases between them. The CDR3 loop reads CASSYSLENTEAFF. CDR3 in DNA: TGTGCCAGCAGTTACTCGTTAGAGAACACTGAAGCTTTCTTT.

A remark on this clone: This sample includes further DNA sequences coding for the same CDR3. The chain employs TRBV9 and TRBJ2-1; perhaps TRBD2 as D (6 bases). Per germline, CDR1 SGDLS and CDR2 YYNGEE. V was cut by 1 base and J by 8 bases, with 16 bases left in between. This CDR3 contains 15 residues. The CDR3 coding sequence is TGTGCCAGCAGCGTAACCGGTACTAGCTCCCATGAGCAGTTCTTC. Its translation: CASSVTGTSSHEQFF.

The table lists this clone with many counts. This may stem from a read error, because a much larger clone lies one nucleotide away. This CDR3 reads CASSSTMWTEAFF. In nucleotides, the CDR3 is TGTGCCAGCAGTTCCACAATGTGGACTGAAGCTTTCTTT. The chain recombines TRBV27 with TRBJ1-1, with D unresolved. V was cut by 4 bases and J by 5 bases, with 11 bases left in between. The V gene's germline CDR1 is MNHEY and CDR2 SMNVEV (reference sequence). The length of the CDR3 is 13 residues.